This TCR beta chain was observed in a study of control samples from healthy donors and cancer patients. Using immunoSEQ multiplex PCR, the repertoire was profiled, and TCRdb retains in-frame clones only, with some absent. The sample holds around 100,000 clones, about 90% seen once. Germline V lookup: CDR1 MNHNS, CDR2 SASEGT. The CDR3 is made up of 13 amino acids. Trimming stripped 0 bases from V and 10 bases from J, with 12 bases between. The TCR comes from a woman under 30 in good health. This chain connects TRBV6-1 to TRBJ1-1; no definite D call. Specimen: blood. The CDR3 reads CASSEAVIQRAFF. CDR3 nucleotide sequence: TGTGCCAGCAGTGAAGCAGTCATCCAGAGAGCTTTCTTT.